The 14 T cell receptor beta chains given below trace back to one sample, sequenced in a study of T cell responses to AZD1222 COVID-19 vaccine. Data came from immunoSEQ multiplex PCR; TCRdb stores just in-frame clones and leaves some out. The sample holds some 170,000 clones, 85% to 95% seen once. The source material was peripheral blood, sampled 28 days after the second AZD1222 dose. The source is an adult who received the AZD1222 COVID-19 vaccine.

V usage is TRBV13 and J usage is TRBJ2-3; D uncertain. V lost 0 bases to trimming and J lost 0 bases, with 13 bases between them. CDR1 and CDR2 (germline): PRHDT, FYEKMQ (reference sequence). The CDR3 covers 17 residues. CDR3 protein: CASSLGVSAASTDTQYF. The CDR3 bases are TGTGCCAGCAGCTTAGGAGTCTCGGCGGCTAGCACAGATACGCAGTATTTT.

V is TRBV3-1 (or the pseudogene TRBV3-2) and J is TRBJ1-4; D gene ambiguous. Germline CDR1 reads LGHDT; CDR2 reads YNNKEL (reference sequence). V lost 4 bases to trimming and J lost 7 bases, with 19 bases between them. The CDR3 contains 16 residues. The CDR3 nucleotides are TGTGCCAGCAGCCTTAAGAGGGCGGGTCCTAGTGAAAAACTGTTTTTT. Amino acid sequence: CASSLKRAGPSEKLFF.

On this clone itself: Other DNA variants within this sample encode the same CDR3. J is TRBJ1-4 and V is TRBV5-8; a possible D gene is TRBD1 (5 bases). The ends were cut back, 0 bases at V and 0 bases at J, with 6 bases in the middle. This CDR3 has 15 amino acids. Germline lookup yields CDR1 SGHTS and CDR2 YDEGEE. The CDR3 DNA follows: TGTGCCAGCAGCTTGGGACAGACAACTAATGAAAAACTGTTTTTT. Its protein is CASSLGQTTNEKLFF.

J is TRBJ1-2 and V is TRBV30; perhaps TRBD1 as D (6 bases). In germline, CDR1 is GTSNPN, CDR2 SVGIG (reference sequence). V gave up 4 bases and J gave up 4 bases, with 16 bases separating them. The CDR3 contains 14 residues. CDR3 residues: CAWILTGSSYGYTF. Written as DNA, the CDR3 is TGTGCCTGGATCCTGACAGGCAGCTCCTATGGCTACACCTTC.

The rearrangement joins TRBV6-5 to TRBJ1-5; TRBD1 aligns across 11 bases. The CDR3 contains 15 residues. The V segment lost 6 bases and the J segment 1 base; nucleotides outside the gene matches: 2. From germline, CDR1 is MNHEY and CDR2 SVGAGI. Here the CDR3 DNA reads TGTGCCAGCAGGGACAGGGGGCAAAGCAATCAGCCCCAGCATTTT. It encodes CASRDRGQSNQPQHF.

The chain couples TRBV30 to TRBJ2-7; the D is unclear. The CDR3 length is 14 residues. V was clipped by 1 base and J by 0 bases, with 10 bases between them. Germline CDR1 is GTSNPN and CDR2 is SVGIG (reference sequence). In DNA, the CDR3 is TGTGCCTGGAGTGGCGACTCAAACTCCTACGAGCAGTACTTC. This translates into CAWSGDSNSYEQYF.

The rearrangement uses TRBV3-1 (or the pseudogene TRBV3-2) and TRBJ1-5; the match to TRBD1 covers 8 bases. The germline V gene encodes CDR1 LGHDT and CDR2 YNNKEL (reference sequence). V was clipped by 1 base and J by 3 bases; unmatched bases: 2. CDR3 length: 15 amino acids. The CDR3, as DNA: TGTGCCAGCAGCCAAGGGACAGGGCACAATCAGCCCCAGCATTTT. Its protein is CASSQGTGHNQPQHF.

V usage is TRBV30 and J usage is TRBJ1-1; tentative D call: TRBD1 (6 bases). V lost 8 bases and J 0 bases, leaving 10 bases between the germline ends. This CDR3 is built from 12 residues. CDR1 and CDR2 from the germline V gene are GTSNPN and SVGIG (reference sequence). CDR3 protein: CAGDTMNTEAFF. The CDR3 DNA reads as TGTGCCGGGGACACCATGAACACTGAAGCTTTCTTT.

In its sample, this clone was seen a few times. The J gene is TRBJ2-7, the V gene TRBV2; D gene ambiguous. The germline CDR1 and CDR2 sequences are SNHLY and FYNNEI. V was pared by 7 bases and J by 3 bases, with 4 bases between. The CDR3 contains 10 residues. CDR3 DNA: TGTGCCAGCATAGGCTACGAGCAGTACTTC. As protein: CASIGYEQYF.

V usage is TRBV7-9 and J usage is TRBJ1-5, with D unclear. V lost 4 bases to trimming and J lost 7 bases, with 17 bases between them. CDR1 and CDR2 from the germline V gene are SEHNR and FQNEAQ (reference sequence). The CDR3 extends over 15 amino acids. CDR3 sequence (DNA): TGTGCCAGCAGCTACCCTGCGGGGATAGTGCAGCCCCAGCATTTT. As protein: CASSYPAGIVQPQHF.

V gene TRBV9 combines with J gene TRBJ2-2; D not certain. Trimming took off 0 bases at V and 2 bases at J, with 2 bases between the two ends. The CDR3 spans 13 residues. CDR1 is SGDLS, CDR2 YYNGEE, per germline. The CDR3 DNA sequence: TGTGCCAGCAGCGTAGGAAACACCGGGGAGCTGTTTTTT. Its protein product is CASSVGNTGELFF.

The CDR3 bases are TGCGCCAGCAGTGAGGGCAGGGTAAGGGATGAGCAGTTCTTC. Encoded protein: CASSEGRVRDEQFF. The gene calls are TRBV10-1 and TRBJ2-1; D is possibly TRBD1 (5 bases). The CDR3 covers 14 residues. V lost 2 bases to trimming and J lost 8 bases, with 13 bases between them. Germline V gives CDR1 WNHNN, CDR2 SYGVQD (reference sequence).

The CDR3 here is CASSGGTSGSARSSTDTQYF. DNA of the CDR3: TGTGCCAGCAGCGGTGGGACTAGCGGTTCTGCGCGATCTAGCACAGATACGCAGTATTTT. This chain links TRBV9 with TRBJ2-3; 11 bases agree with TRBD2. CDR1 is SGDLS, CDR2 YYNGEE, per germline. V lost 3 bases and J lost 0; bases outside the gene matches: 15. The CDR3 consists of 20 residues.

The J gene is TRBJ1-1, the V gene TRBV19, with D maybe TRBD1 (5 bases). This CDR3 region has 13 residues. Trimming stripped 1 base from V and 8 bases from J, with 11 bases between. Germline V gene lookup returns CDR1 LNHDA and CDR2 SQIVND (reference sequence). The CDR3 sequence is CASSIAHGAEAFF. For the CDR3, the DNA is TGTGCCAGTAGTATAGCGCATGGGGCCGAAGCTTTCTTT. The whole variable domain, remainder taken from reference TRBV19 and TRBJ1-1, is DGGITQSPKYLFRKEGQNVTLSCEQNLNHDAMYWYRQDPGQGLRLIYYSQIVNDFQKGDIAEGYSVSREKKESFPLTVTSAQKNPTAFYLCASSIAHGAEAFFGQGTRLTVV.